The TCR beta chain described here comes from a study of graft-versus-host responses after intestinal transplantation. Study background: All recipients were given anti-thymocyte globulin induction, and tacrolimus and steroids were then administered for 3 to 4 years.

Lymphocytes (intraepithelial and lamina propria) were released by processing the graft tissue. V lost 5 bases, J lost 5 bases, and 7 bases stayed unmatched. This CDR3 contains 14 residues. CDR1 and CDR2 from the germline V gene are SGHRS and YFSETQ. Method: immunoSEQ multiplex PCR; TCRdb's copy keeps in-frame clones and lacks some. The table has tens of thousands of clones, about nine tenths seen once. This sequence was found in a human patient who received an intestinal transplant, so some T cells may come from the graft donor. The source material was ileum tissue, sampled more than 350 days after transplant. V usage is TRBV5-1 and J usage is TRBJ2-5, with 9 nucleotides matching TRBD2. CDR3 region: CASRPVLAGETQYF. In DNA form, the CDR3 reads TGCGCCAGCAGACCCGTCCTAGCGGGGGAGACCCAGTACTTC.